The 18 T cell receptor beta chains below all came from one sample that was sequenced in a study of blood T cell repertoires in COVID-19. Using immunoSEQ multiplex PCR, the repertoire was profiled, and TCRdb retains in-frame clones only, with some absent. Here the sample spans roughly 56,000 clones, around 92% being singletons. The sequencing sample was made of peripheral blood. Receptors were obtained from a man in his fifties with active COVID-19.

The J gene is TRBJ2-1, the V gene TRBV6-5; 7 bases are shared with TRBD2. Germline values: CDR1 MNHEY, CDR2 SVGAGI. The CDR3 sequence is 15 residues long. Trimming cost V 6 bases and J 3 bases; bases outside gene matches: 8. CDR3 bases: TGTGCCAGCAGCCCCACTAGCGCAAGCTACAATGAGCAGTTCTTC. Amino acids: CASSPTSASYNEQFF.

CDR3 protein: CASSAGTGSHNEQFF. Here the CDR3 DNA reads TGCGCCAGCAGTGCCGGGACAGGTTCTCACAATGAGCAGTTCTTC. The chain recombines TRBV10-1 with TRBJ2-1; 8 bases match TRBD1. The CDR3 consists of 15 residues. Trimming cost V 4 bases and J 5 bases; bases outside gene matches: 7. Germline-derived CDR1 and CDR2 are WNHNN and SYGVQD (reference sequence).

The CDR3 protein is CASSRTGLEPQHF. The CDR3 DNA sequence: TGTGCCAGTAGTCGGACAGGGTTGGAGCCCCAGCATTTT. The V gene is TRBV19, the J gene TRBJ1-5, with 8 bases fitting TRBD1. Germline CDR1 is LNHDA and CDR2 is SQIVND (reference sequence). After removal of 5 bases from V and 8 bases from J, the junction contained 5 bases not matched to a gene. This CDR3 has 13 residues.

The chain employs TRBV10-3 and TRBJ2-7; 9 nucleotides line up with TRBD1. CDR3 size: 14 residues. Germline V gene sequence: CDR1 ENHRY, CDR2 SYGVKD. V lost 8 bases to trimming and J lost 6 bases; unmatched junction nucleotides: 11. The chain's CDR3 is CAIGPAQGAGEQYF. In DNA, the CDR3 is TGTGCCATCGGTCCTGCACAGGGGGCTGGCGAGCAGTACTTC.

V gene TRBV7-2 combines with J gene TRBJ1-2; 8 bases map to TRBD1. The V and J ends lost 5 bases and 8 bases, in that order; junction bases with no gene match: 13. Germline V gene lookup returns CDR1 SGHTA and CDR2 FQGNSA. This CDR3 spans 15 amino acids. CDR3 bases: TGTGCCAGCAGCACAATCCAGGGGGCGCTTTGGGGCTACACCTTC. It yields the protein CASSTIQGALWGYTF.

The chain carries TRBV7-3 and TRBJ2-3; the D is unclear. The CDR3 covers 13 residues. Looked up from germline, CDR1 is SGHTA and CDR2 is FQGTGA. V gave up 5 bases and J gave up 8 bases, with 14 bases separating them. CDR3 protein: CASSPQMSATQYF. The CDR3 DNA sequence: TGTGCCAGCAGCCCCCAGATGAGCGCTACGCAGTATTTT.

This clone appeared a single time. The chain recombines TRBV7-9 with TRBJ2-7; TRBD1 is a possible D gene (6 bases). V lost 1 base to trimming and J lost 6 bases, with 16 bases between them. Germline loops: CDR1 SEHNR, CDR2 FQNEAQ (reference sequence). The CDR3 consists of 15 residues. The CDR3 protein is CASSLVWGPSPEQYF. The DNA of the CDR3 is TGTGCCAGCAGCTTAGTTTGGGGGCCTTCCCCCGAGCAGTACTTC. The full variable domain, its missing parts supplied by reference TRBV7-9 and TRBJ2-7, is DTGVSQNPRHKITKRGQNVTFRCDPISEHNRLYWYRQTLGQGPEFLTYFQNEAQLEKSRLLSDRFSAERPKGSFSTLEIQRTEQGDSAMYLCASSLVWGPSPEQYFGPGTRLTVT.

As concerns this clone: The limits of the CDR3 on the DNA are not certain, so only TCRdb's listed CDR3 is given. The rearrangement links TRBV21-1 to TRBJ1-5; TRBD1 was called by the table and not checked on the DNA. TRBV21-1 is noted as a pseudogene. 18 amino acids form the CDR3, both terminal residues included. The CDR3 sequence is CVERHWAGGTDSNQPQHF.

This chain links TRBV5-1 with TRBJ2-7, with a possible D match to TRBD1 (6 bases). The CDR3 extends over 14 amino acids. The V gene's germline CDR1 is SGHRS and CDR2 YFSETQ. V was cut by 2 bases and J by 2 bases, with 11 bases left in between. CDR3 loop: CASSFMTGAYEQYF. For the CDR3, the DNA is TGCGCCAGCAGCTTCATGACAGGTGCCTACGAGCAGTACTTC.

The CDR3 sequence: CASSLRGANTGELFF. CDR3 DNA: TGTGCCAGCAGCTTGCGGGGGGCGAACACCGGGGAGCTGTTTTTT. The rearrangement uses TRBV11-3 and TRBJ2-2, with 8 nucleotides matching TRBD2. The CDR3 is 15 amino acids. The trim removed 3 bases at V and 0 bases at J, leaving 0 bases unmatched. The germline V gene encodes CDR1 SGHNT and CDR2 YENEEA.

Turning to this clone: At one boundary the junction diverges from the germline segment, which might be a read error. The CDR3 DNA reads TGTGCCAGCAGTGTCTTCGAGCGGGAGCGGTACTTC. Translation gives CASSVFERERYF. The rearrangement links TRBV25-1 to TRBJ2-7; 8 bases are a match to TRBD2. CDR3 length: 12 residues. Germline loops: CDR1 MGHDK, CDR2 SYGVNS.

For the CDR3, the DNA is TGTGCCAGCAGCCAAAGTACGAGGGAGCAGTACTTC. Protein product: CASSQSTREQYF. The chain carries TRBV3-1 (or the pseudogene TRBV3-2) and TRBJ2-7; no firm D call. The CDR3 length is 12 residues. V was clipped by 2 bases and J by 7 bases, with 9 bases between them. Germline CDR1 reads LGHDT; CDR2 reads YNNKEL (reference sequence).

This chain joins TRBV9 and TRBJ2-2, with a tentative D call TRBD2 (5 bases). Deletions cut 7 bases from V and 2 bases from J, with 9 bases between. Germline assignment: CDR1 SGDLS and CDR2 YYNGEE. This CDR3 comprises 13 residues. CDR3 sequence reads: CASSEGNTGELFF. Written as DNA, the CDR3 is TGTGCCAGCTCAGAGGGAAACACCGGGGAGCTGTTTTTT.

The V and J genes are TRBV4-1 and TRBJ2-7; D is possibly TRBD2 (6 bases). The V and J ends lost 5 bases and 2 bases respectively, with 13 bases between them. The germline gives CDR1 MGHRA, CDR2 YSYEKL. The length of the CDR3 is 14 residues. The CDR3 reads CASSSGLDAYEQYF. For the CDR3, the DNA is TGCGCCAGCAGCTCGGGACTGGACGCCTACGAGCAGTACTTC.

The chain carries TRBV12-3 or TRBV12-4 and TRBJ1-1; weak D call: TRBD1 (5 bases). The CDR3 length is 12 residues. Trimming cost V 1 base and J 6 bases, with 6 bases left between them. The CDR3: CASSLGGAEAFF. The CDR3 nucleotides are TGTGCCAGCAGTTTAGGGGGGGCTGAAGCTTTCTTT.

V is TRBV18 and J is TRBJ1-1; D ambiguous. Trimming pared 0 bases from V and 10 bases from J, leaving 9 bases between. Germline-derived CDR1 and CDR2 are KGHSH and LQKENI. The CDR3 has 12 residues. The CDR3 nucleotides are TGTGCCAGCTCACCACCAGCGGGGTCAGCTTTCTTT. Translated: CASSPPAGSAFF.

This clone was counted a single time. The rearrangement joins TRBV5-4 to TRBJ1-4; 7 bases are a match to TRBD1. V dropped 1 base and J dropped 7; count of bases not matched to a gene: 1. CDR1 and CDR2 from the germline V gene are SGHNT and YYREEE (reference sequence). The CDR3 sequence is 13 residues long. DNA for the CDR3: TGTGCCAGCAGCTTGTGGGACAGTGAAAAACTGTTTTTT. Amino acid sequence: CASSLWDSEKLFF.

This chain connects TRBV2 to TRBJ2-2, with unresolved D. This CDR3 has 15 residues. CDR1 is SNHLY, CDR2 FYNNEI, per germline. V gave up 8 bases and J gave up 4 bases, with 17 bases separating them. The CDR3 region has the DNA TGTGCCAGCGGAGTGATGGGTCCGGGCACCGGGGAGCTGTTTTTT. It is translated as CASGVMGPGTGELFF. The whole variable domain, remainder taken from reference TRBV2 and TRBJ2-2, is EPEVTQTPSHQVTQMGQEVILRCVPISNHLYFYWYRQILGQKVEFLVSFYNNEISEKSEIFDDQFSVERPDGSNFTLKIRSTKLEDSAMYFCASGVMGPGTGELFFGEGSRLTVL.